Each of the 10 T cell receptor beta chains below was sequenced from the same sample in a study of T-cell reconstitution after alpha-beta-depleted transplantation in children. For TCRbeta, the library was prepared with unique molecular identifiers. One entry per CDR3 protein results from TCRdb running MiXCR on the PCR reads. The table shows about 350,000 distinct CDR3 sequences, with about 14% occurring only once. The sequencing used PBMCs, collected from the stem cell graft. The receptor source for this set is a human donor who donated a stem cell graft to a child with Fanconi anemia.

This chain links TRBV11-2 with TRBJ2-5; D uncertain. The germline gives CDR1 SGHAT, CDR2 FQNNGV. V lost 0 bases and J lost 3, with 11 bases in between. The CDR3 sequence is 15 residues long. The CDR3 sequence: CASSLEVSNEETQYF. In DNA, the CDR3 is TGTGCCAGCAGCTTAGAAGTTAGCAATGAAGAGACCCAGTACTTC.

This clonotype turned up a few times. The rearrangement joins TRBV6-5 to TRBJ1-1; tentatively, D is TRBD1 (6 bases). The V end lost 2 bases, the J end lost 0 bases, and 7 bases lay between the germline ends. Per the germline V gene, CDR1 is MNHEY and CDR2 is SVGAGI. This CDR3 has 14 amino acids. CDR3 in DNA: TGTGCCAGCAGTTACGGGACATTGAACACTGAAGCTTTCTTT. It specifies CASSYGTLNTEAFF.

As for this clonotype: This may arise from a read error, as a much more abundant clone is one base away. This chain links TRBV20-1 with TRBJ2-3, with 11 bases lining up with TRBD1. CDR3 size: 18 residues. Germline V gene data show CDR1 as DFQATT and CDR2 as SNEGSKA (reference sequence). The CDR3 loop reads CCARGTGGSQRLTDTQYF. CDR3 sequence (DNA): TGCTGTGCTAGAGGGACAGGGGGATCCCAACGACTCACAGATACGCAGTATTTT.

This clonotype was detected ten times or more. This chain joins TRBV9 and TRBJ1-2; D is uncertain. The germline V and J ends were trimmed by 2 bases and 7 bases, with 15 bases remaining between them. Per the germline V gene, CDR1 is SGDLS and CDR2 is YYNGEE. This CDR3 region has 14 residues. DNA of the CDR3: TGTGCCAGCAGCGTTAACTACAGACACGGTGGCTACACCTTC. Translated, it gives CASSVNYRHGGYTF.

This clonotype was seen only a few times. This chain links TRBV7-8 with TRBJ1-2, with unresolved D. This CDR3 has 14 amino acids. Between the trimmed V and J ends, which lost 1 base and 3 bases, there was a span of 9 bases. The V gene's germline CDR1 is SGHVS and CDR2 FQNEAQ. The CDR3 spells CASSLDSDYYGYTF. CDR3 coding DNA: TGTGCCAGCAGCTTAGATTCAGATTACTATGGCTACACCTTC.

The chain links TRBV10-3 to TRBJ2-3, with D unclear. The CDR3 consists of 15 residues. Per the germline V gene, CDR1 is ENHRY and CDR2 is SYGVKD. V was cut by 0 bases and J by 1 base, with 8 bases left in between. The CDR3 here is CAISESERGTDTQYF. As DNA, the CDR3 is TGTGCCATCAGTGAGTCAGAGCGAGGCACAGATACGCAGTATTTT.

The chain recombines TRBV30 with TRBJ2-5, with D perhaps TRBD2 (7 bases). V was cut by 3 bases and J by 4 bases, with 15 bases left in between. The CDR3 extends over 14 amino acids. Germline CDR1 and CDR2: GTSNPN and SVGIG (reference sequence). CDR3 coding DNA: TGTGCCTGGAGCCTTGGGGGGGGCGGAGAGACCCAGTACTTC. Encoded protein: CAWSLGGGGETQYF.

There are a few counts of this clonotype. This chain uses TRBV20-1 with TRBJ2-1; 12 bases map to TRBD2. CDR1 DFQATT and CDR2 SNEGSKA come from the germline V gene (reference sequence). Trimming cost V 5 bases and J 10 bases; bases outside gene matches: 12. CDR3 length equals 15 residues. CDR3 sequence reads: CSAEPPSGGAGEQFF. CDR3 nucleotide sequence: TGCAGTGCTGAGCCCCCTAGCGGGGGGGCCGGGGAGCAGTTCTTC.

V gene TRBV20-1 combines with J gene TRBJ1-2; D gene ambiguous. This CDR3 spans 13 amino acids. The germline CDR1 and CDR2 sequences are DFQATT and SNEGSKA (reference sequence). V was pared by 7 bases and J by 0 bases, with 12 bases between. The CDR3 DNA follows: TGCAGTGTCCAGGACGAAACTAACTATGGCTACACCTTC. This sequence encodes CSVQDETNYGYTF.

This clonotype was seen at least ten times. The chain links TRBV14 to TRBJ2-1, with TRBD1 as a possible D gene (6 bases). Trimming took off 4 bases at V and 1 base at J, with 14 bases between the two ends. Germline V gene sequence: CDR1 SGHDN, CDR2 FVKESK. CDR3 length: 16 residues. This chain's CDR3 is CASSPPGQLSYNEQFF. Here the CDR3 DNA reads TGTGCCAGCAGCCCCCCCGGACAGCTTTCCTACAATGAGCAGTTCTTC.